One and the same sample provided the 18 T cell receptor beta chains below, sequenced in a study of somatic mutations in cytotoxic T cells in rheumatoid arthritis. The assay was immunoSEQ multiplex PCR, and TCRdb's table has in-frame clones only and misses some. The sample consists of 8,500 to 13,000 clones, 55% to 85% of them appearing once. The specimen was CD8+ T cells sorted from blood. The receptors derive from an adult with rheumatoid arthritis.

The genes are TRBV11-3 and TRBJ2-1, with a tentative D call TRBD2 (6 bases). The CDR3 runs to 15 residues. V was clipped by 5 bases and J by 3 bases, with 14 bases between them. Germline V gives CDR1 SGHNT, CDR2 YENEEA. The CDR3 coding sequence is TGTGCCAGCAGCCTCGGCGGGGTAGGCTACAATGAGCAGTTCTTC. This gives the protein CASSLGGVGYNEQFF. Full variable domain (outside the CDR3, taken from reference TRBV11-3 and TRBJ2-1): EAGVVQSPRYKIIEKKQPVAFWCNPISGHNTLYWYLQNLGQGPELLIRYENEEAVDDSQLPKDRFSAERLKGVDSTLKIQPAELGDSAVYLCASSLGGVGYNEQFFGPGTRLTVL.

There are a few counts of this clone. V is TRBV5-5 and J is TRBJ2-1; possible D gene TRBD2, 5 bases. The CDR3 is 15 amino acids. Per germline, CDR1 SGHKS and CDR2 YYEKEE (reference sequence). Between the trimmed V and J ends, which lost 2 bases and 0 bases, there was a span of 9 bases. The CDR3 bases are TGTGCCAGCAGCTTATTAGCGTTCTCCTACAATGAGCAGTTCTTC. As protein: CASSLLAFSYNEQFF.

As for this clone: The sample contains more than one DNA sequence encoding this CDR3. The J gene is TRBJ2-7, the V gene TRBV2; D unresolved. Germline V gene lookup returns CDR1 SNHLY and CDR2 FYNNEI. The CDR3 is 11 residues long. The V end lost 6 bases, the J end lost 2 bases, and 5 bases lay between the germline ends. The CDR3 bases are TGTGCCAGCAGCCTAACCTACGAGCAGTACTTC. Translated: CASSLTYEQYF. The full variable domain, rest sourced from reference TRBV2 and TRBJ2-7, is EPEVTQTPSHQVTQMGQEVILRCVPISNHLYFYWYRQILGQKVEFLVSFYNNEISEKSEIFDDQFSVERPDGSNFTLKIRSTKLEDSAMYFCASSLTYEQYFGPGTRLTVT.

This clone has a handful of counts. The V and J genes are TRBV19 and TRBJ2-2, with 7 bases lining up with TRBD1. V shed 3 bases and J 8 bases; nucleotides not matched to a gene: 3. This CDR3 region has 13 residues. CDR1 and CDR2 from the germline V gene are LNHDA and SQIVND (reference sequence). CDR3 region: CASSIVTGGELFF. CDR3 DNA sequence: TGTGCCAGTAGTATCGTGACAGGGGGGGAGCTGTTTTTT.

The CDR3 DNA follows: TGTGCCAGCAGTTTATCGGGGGGCGCCTACAATGAGCAGTTCTTC. Amino acid sequence: CASSLSGGAYNEQFF. The chain has TRBV27 and TRBJ2-1, with D perhaps being TRBD1 or TRBD2 (6 bases each). Germline CDR1 and CDR2: MNHEY and SMNVEV (reference sequence). The ends were cut back, 0 bases at V and 2 bases at J, with 8 bases in the middle. This CDR3 has 15 amino acids.

The CDR3 spells CASILGLGGGGASEKLFF. CDR3 nucleotides: TGTGCCAGCATTCTCGGGCTAGGAGGAGGGGGCGCGAGTGAAAAACTGTTTTTT. The gene calls are TRBV2 and TRBJ1-4; TRBD1 agrees at 7 bases. The length of the CDR3 is 18 residues. Looked up from germline, CDR1 is SNHLY and CDR2 is FYNNEI. With V trimmed by 7 bases and J by 7 bases, 21 bases remained unmatched.

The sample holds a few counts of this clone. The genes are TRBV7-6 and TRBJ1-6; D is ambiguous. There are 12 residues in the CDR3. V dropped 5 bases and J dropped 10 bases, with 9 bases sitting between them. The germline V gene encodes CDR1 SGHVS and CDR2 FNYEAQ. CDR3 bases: TGTGCCAGCAGCACCGCTTCATCACCCCTCCACTTT. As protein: CASSTASSPLHF.

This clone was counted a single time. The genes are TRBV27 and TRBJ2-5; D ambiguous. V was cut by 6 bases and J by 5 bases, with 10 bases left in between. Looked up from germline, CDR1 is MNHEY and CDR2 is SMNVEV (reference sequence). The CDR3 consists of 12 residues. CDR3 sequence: CASSPLGETQYF. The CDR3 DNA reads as TGTGCCAGCAGCCCCCTAGGGGAGACCCAGTACTTC.

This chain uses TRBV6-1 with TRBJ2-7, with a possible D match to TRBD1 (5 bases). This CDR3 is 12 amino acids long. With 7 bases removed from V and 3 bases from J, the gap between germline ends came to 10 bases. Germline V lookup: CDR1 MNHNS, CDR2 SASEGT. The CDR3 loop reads CASNQDSYEQYF. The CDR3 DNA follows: TGTGCCAGCAACCAAGACAGCTACGAGCAGTACTTC.

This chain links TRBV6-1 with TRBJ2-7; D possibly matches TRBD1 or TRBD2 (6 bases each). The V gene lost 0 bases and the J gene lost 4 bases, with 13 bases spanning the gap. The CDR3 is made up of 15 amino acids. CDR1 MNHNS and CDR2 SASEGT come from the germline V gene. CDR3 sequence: CASSEAAGEVYEQYF. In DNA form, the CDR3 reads TGTGCCAGCAGTGAAGCCGCAGGGGAGGTTTACGAGCAGTACTTC.

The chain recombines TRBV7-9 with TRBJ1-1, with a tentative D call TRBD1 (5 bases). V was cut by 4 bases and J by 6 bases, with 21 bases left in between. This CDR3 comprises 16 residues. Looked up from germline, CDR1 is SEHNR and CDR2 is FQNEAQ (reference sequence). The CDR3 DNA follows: TGTGCCAGCAGCTATGTGGATTTCGGACAAGCGGCTGAAGCTTTCTTT. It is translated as CASSYVDFGQAAEAFF.

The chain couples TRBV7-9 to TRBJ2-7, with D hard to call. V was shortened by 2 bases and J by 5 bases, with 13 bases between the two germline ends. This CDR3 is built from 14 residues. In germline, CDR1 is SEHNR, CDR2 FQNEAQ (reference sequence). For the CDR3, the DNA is TGTGCCAGCAGCTTACCTTTTAGTCCCGACGAGCAGTACTTC. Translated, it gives CASSLPFSPDEQYF.

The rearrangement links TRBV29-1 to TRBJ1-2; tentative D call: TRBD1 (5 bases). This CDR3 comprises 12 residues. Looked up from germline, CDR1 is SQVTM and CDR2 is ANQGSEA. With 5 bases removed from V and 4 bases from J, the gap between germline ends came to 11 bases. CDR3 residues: CSVPSGVYGYTF. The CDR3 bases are TGCAGCGTTCCGTCGGGGGTCTATGGCTACACCTTC.

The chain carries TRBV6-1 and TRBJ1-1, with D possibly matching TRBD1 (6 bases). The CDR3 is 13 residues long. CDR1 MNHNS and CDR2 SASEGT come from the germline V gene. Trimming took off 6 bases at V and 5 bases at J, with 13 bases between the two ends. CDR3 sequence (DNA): TGTGCCAGCAGCCTAGGGGGAGTGACTGAAGCTTTCTTT. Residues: CASSLGGVTEAFF.

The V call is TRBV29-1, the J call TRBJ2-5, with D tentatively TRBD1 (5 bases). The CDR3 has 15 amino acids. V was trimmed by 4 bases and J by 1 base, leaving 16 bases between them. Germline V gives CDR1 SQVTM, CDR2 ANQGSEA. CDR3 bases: TGCAGCGTTGGGGGCACAGGCTCGGCCCAAGAGACCCAGTACTTC. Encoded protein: CSVGGTGSAQETQYF.

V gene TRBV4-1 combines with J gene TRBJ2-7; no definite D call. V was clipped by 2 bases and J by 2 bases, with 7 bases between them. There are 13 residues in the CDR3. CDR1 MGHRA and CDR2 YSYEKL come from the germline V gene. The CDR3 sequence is CASSQSLTYEQYF. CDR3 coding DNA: TGCGCCAGCAGCCAATCCCTGACCTACGAGCAGTACTTC.

The DNA of the CDR3 is TGTGCCAGCAGCTTGGAAGCCCAACCGACAGGACTAGTACAAGAGACCCAGTACTTC. Its protein product is CASSLEAQPTGLVQETQYF. The rearrangement links TRBV5-4 to TRBJ2-5, with D perhaps TRBD2 (7 bases). The CDR3 runs 19 residues. CDR1 and CDR2 (germline): SGHNT, YYREEE (reference sequence). V was pared by 0 bases and J by 2 bases, with 23 bases between.

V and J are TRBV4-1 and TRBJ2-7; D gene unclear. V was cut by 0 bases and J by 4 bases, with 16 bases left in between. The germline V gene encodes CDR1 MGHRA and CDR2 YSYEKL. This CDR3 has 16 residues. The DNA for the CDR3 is TGCGCCAGCAGCCAAGATATTGCACAGACCTTATACGAGCAGTACTTC. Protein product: CASSQDIAQTLYEQYF.